The entry below gives a single T cell receptor beta chain sequence along with its context. Clones were read by immunoSEQ multiplex PCR, and TCRdb kept only the in-frame ones, dropping some. The data hold fewer than 35,000 clones, with 82% observed a single time. The data belong to a study of blood T cell repertoires in COVID-19. Whole-study context: Donors in the United States, Italy and Spain gave samples during acute or convalescent COVID-19. The analysed material was cDNA or gDNA that came from T cells, B-cell-depleted T cells, or PBMCs.

V was trimmed by 5 bases and J by 2 bases, leaving 7 bases between them. Germline V gene sequence: CDR1 SGDLS, CDR2 YYNGEE. The length of the CDR3 is 13 residues. The clonotype comes from an elderly man with active or convalescent COVID-19. The sequenced sample was peripheral blood. The genes are TRBV9 and TRBJ1-4; no clear D. CDR3 amino acids: CASSPGTNEKLFF. CDR3 nucleotides: TGTGCCAGCAGTCCGGGGACTAATGAAAAACTGTTTTTT.